These 15 T cell receptor beta chains share one sample of origin, sequenced in a study of blood T cell repertoires in COVID-19. Sequencing used immunoSEQ multiplex PCR; TCRdb keeps in-frame clones, though not all of them. In the table there are approximately 250,000 clones, about 80% of which are singletons. The sample was PBMCs or T cells enriched from blood (not recorded which). Receptors originate from a middle-aged man who had recovered from COVID-19.

The chain carries TRBV7-9 and TRBJ1-4; D not resolved. V was clipped by 5 bases and J by 8 bases, with 9 bases between them. Germline CDR1 and CDR2: SEHNR and FQNEAQ (reference sequence). The CDR3 has 12 amino acids. This CDR3 is CASSPPEEKLFF. DNA of the CDR3: TGTGCCAGCAGCCCACCAGAAGAAAAACTGTTTTTT. Drawing the rest from reference TRBV7-9 and TRBJ1-4, the complete variable domain is DTGVSQNPRHKITKRGQNVTFRCDPISEHNRLYWYRQTLGQGPEFLTYFQNEAQLEKSRLLSDRFSAERPKGSFSTLEIQRTEQGDSAMYLCASSPPEEKLFFGSGTQLSVL.

The chain couples TRBV7-3 to TRBJ2-3, with D perhaps TRBD1 (6 bases). This CDR3 region has 13 residues. In germline, CDR1 is SGHTA, CDR2 FQGTGA. V lost 7 bases, J lost 0 bases, and 8 bases lay in between. This CDR3 is CASKGVSTDTQYF. The DNA for the CDR3 is TGTGCCAGCAAGGGGGTCAGCACAGATACGCAGTATTTT.

This clone has a handful of counts. The CDR3 DNA sequence: TGTGCCAGCTCATTAGCGGGAGGGACAGAGACCCAGTACTTC. This translates into CASSLAGGTETQYF. The V and J genes are TRBV7-3 and TRBJ2-5; 11 bases align to TRBD2. Losses at the gene ends were 8 bases for V and 4 bases for J; bases not matched to a gene: 6. Germline lookup yields CDR1 SGHTA and CDR2 FQGTGA. The CDR3 covers 14 residues.

The CDR3 sequence is CASSLAVNYPYGYTF. Written as DNA, the CDR3 is TGTGCCAGCAGCTTAGCAGTCAACTACCCGTACGGCTACACCTTC. The chain links TRBV7-8 to TRBJ1-2; D not certain. V lost 0 bases and J lost 8, with 16 bases in between. CDR1 and CDR2 from the germline V gene are SGHVS and FQNEAQ. The length of the CDR3 is 15 residues. The full variable domain, in which reference TRBV7-8 and TRBJ1-2 provide the parts outside the CDR3, is GAGVSQSPRYKVAKRGQDVALRCDPISGHVSLFWYQQALGQGPEFLTYFQNEAQLDKSGLPSDRFFAERPEGSVSTLKIQRTQQEDSAVYLCASSLAVNYPYGYTFGSGTRLTVV.

This chain connects TRBV2 to TRBJ2-3; 11 nucleotides match TRBD2. CDR1 and CDR2 from the germline V gene are SNHLY and FYNNEI. V lost 6 bases and J lost 6; bases outside the gene matches: 14. CDR3 length: 17 amino acids. In DNA form, the CDR3 reads TGTGCCAGCAGGTTCCCCCTAGCGGGGGGCACCAGGGATACGCAGTATTTT. Translating gives CASRFPLAGGTRDTQYF.

The chain uses TRBV5-4 and TRBJ2-7; a possible D gene is TRBD2 (5 bases). Germline lookup yields CDR1 SGHNT and CDR2 YYREEE (reference sequence). The CDR3 sequence is 14 residues long. Deletions cut 3 bases from V and 6 bases from J, with 16 bases between. CDR3: CASSSPGRGSEQYF. DNA for the CDR3: TGTGCCAGCAGCTCCCCGGGAAGAGGGAGCGAGCAGTACTTC.

V gene TRBV7-9 combines with J gene TRBJ1-1; D possibly corresponds to TRBD1 (6 bases). The CDR3 is 15 amino acids. V lost 5 bases, J lost 7 bases, and 20 bases lay in between. Germline V gene data show CDR1 as SEHNR and CDR2 as FQNEAQ (reference sequence). The CDR3 region is CASSRYGGRSIEAFF. The CDR3 DNA sequence: TGTGCCAGCAGCCGATACGGGGGGCGGAGTATTGAAGCTTTCTTT.

This clone has at least ten counts. This sequence joins TRBV9 and TRBJ1-1; D may be TRBD1 (5 bases). Between the trimmed V and J ends, which lost 1 base and 1 base, there was a span of 17 bases. The CDR3 loop spans 17 amino acids. The germline V gene encodes CDR1 SGDLS and CDR2 YYNGEE. CDR3 amino acids: CASSVSPSGYGNTEAFF. CDR3 DNA: TGTGCCAGCAGCGTATCCCCCTCAGGGTACGGGAACACTGAAGCTTTCTTT.

The chain has TRBV30 and TRBJ1-3; the D is unclear. The CDR3 spans 14 residues. Trimming shortened V by 2 bases and J by 2 bases, and 10 bases separated the two germline ends. Germline V gene data show CDR1 as GTSNPN and CDR2 as SVGIG (reference sequence). In DNA form, the CDR3 reads TGTGCCTGGAGTCTCGGCGGCACTGGAAACACCATATATTTT. This encodes CAWSLGGTGNTIYF.

This clone was observed a handful of times. The gene calls are TRBV28 and TRBJ2-3; 9 bases align to TRBD2. The germline gives CDR1 MDHEN, CDR2 SYDVKM. The CDR3 covers 18 residues. The ends lost 6 bases at V and 0 bases at J; junction bases unmatched: 13. CDR3 loop: CASSPGPGLASSTDTQYF. CDR3 bases: TGTGCCAGCAGCCCGGGACCGGGACTAGCCTCTAGCACAGATACGCAGTATTTT.

The chain carries TRBV28 and TRBJ1-1, with 7 bases fitting TRBD1. In germline, CDR1 is MDHEN, CDR2 SYDVKM. The ends lost 6 bases at V and 4 bases at J; junction bases unmatched: 11. CDR3 length equals 15 residues. In nucleotides, the CDR3 is TGTGCCAGCAGGGACCGACAGGGCTTGGTCACTGAAGCTTTCTTT. It is translated as CASRDRQGLVTEAFF.

The rearrangement joins TRBV5-1 to TRBJ2-1, with 11 bases identical to TRBD2. The CDR3 runs 18 residues. The ends lost 4 bases at V and 9 bases at J; junction bases unmatched: 18. CDR1 SGHRS and CDR2 YFSETQ come from the germline V gene. The CDR3 loop is CASSLVTSGDSSFSEQFF. DNA for the CDR3: TGCGCCAGCAGCCTTGTGACTAGCGGGGATAGTTCGTTCAGTGAGCAGTTCTTC.

In this sample, this clone turned up a few times. CDR3 in DNA: TGTGCCAGCAGCCCGACAGGGACCAGGGAGCTGTTTTTT. It is translated as CASSPTGTRELFF. The V call is TRBV7-3, the J call TRBJ2-2; 7 nucleotides align to TRBD1. Germline V gene data show CDR1 as SGHTA and CDR2 as FQGTGA. Unmatched junction bases numbered 6, after V lost 5 bases and J lost 9 bases. CDR3 length equals 13 residues.

The gene calls are TRBV6-1 and TRBJ1-5, with D unresolved. Per germline, CDR1 MNHNS and CDR2 SASEGT. CDR3 size: 11 residues. The V gene lost 3 bases and the J gene lost 8 bases, with 5 bases spanning the gap. CDR3 protein: CASSEREPQHF. The CDR3 DNA reads TGTGCCAGCAGTGAGCGGGAGCCCCAGCATTTT.

This chain connects TRBV7-8 to TRBJ2-1, with D hard to call. V was pared by 3 bases and J by 0 bases, with 9 bases between. The germline V gene has CDR1 SGHVS and CDR2 FQNEAQ. The CDR3 covers 15 residues. The CDR3 here is CASSFDEASYNEQFF. The CDR3, as DNA: TGTGCCAGCAGCTTCGACGAGGCCTCCTACAATGAGCAGTTCTTC.